Listed below are T cell receptor beta chains from one sample, sequenced in a study of chemoradiotherapy in HPV16-positive cancers. The table came from immunoSEQ multiplex PCR; TCRdb's copy has only in-frame clones and leaves some out. The sample shows some 12,000 clones, roughly nine tenths of them seen only once. The material sequenced was blood, taken from a patient who underwent chemoradiotherapy. These receptors originate from a human donor with HPV-associated anogenital cancer. Both conserved end residues are part of each CDR3. The D gene is left open where the match is weak. Only part of the rows carry a size: once, few, many, or a class if the clone is expanded.

j_gene: TRBJ1-2; v_gene: TRBV18; abundance: -; d_gene: -; len: 13; CDR3aa: CASSPQGIDGYTF; CDR3nt: TGTGCCAGCTCACCACAGGGGATTGATGGCTACACCTTC
j_gene: TRBJ2-2; v_gene: TRBV7-3; abundance: -; d_gene: TRBD2; len: 17; CDR3aa: CASSLNRLAGFTGELFF; CDR3nt: TGTGCCAGCAGCTTAAACCGACTAGCGGGGTTCACCGGGGAGCTGTTTTTT
j_gene: TRBJ2-1; v_gene: TRBV19; abundance: few; d_gene: -; len: 13; CDR3aa: CASGDIGYNEQFF; CDR3nt: TGTGCCAGTGGGGACATTGGATACAATGAGCAGTTCTTC
j_gene: TRBJ2-7; v_gene: TRBV7-9; abundance: -; d_gene: -; len: 15; CDR3aa: CASSPGLSSSYEQYF; CDR3nt: TGTGCCAGCAGCCCGGGACTCTCGAGCTCCTACGAGCAGTACTTC
j_gene: TRBJ1-1; v_gene: TRBV28; abundance: -; d_gene: -; len: 13; CDR3aa: CASSFEGPTEAFF; CDR3nt: TGTGCCAGCAGTTTTGAAGGACCCACTGAAGCTTTCTTT
j_gene: TRBJ2-7; v_gene: TRBV6-6; abundance: -; d_gene: -; len: 15; CDR3aa: CASSPSWLPRGEQYF; CDR3nt: TGTGCCAGCAGCCCCAGTTGGCTCCCCCGGGGGGAGCAGTACTTC
j_gene: TRBJ2-1; v_gene: TRBV5-5; abundance: -; d_gene: -; len: 13; CDR3aa: CASSRGTGNEQFF; CDR3nt: TGTGCCAGCAGCCGAGGGACTGGCAATGAGCAGTTCTTC
j_gene: TRBJ2-7; v_gene: TRBV6-5; abundance: -; d_gene: -; len: 14; CDR3aa: CASTPPGTSYEQYF; CDR3nt: TGTGCCAGCACCCCGCCGGGGACATCCTACGAGCAGTACTTC
j_gene: TRBJ1-2; v_gene: TRBV2; abundance: few; d_gene: -; len: 13; CDR3aa: CASRVFANYGYTF; CDR3nt: TGTGCCAGCAGGGTTTTTGCTAACTATGGCTACACCTTC
j_gene: TRBJ1-3; v_gene: TRBV6-5; abundance: -; d_gene: -; len: 14; CDR3aa: CASSPGNSGNTIYF; CDR3nt: TGTGCCAGCAGTCCAGGGAATTCTGGAAACACCATATATTTT
j_gene: TRBJ1-1; v_gene: TRBV5-1; abundance: -; d_gene: -; len: 15; CDR3aa: CASSFSSGPKSEAFF; CDR3nt: TGCGCCAGCAGCTTTTCCTCGGGGCCAAAAAGTGAAGCTTTCTTT
j_gene: TRBJ2-1; v_gene: TRBV19; abundance: -; d_gene: TRBD2; len: 17; CDR3aa: CASTPVDGGGASNEQFF; CDR3nt: TGTGCCAGTACCCCGGTAGATGGCGGGGGGGCCTCCAATGAGCAGTTCTTC
j_gene: TRBJ2-3; v_gene: TRBV9; abundance: once; d_gene: TRBD2; len: 15; CDR3aa: CASSRGGVGTDTQYF; CDR3nt: TGTGCCAGCAGCCGTGGGGGGGTAGGTACAGATACGCAGTATTTT
j_gene: TRBJ2-3; v_gene: TRBV18; abundance: -; d_gene: TRBD2; len: 17; CDR3aa: CASSPRPGGAGTDTQYF; CDR3nt: TGTGCCAGCTCACCTCGGCCCGGGGGGGCGGGCACAGATACGCAGTATTTT
j_gene: TRBJ2-7; v_gene: TRBV11-2; abundance: -; d_gene: -; len: 15; CDR3aa: CASSKGPQSSYEQYF; CDR3nt: TGTGCCAGCAGCAAGGGACCTCAGAGCTCCTACGAGCAGTACTTC
j_gene: TRBJ1-5; v_gene: TRBV6-1; abundance: -; d_gene: -; len: 17; CDR3aa: CASSGSAGSLAGQPQHF; CDR3nt: TGTGCCAGCAGTGGATCGGCTGGATCGTTAGCAGGTCAGCCCCAGCATTTT
j_gene: TRBJ1-2; v_gene: TRBV9; abundance: -; d_gene: -; len: 14; CDR3aa: CASSVGGRPYGYTF; CDR3nt: TGTGCCAGCAGCGTAGGGGGCAGACCCTATGGCTACACCTTC
j_gene: TRBJ2-7; v_gene: TRBV27; abundance: -; d_gene: TRBD1; len: 13; CDR3aa: CASSDRGRYEQYF; CDR3nt: TGTGCCAGCAGCGACAGGGGTAGGTACGAGCAGTACTTC
j_gene: TRBJ2-7; v_gene: TRBV6-6; abundance: once; d_gene: -; len: 13; CDR3aa: CASRGTVTYEQYF; CDR3nt: TGTGCCAGCAGGGGGACGGTGACCTACGAGCAGTACTTC
j_gene: TRBJ1-2; v_gene: TRBV6-5; abundance: -; d_gene: -; len: 14; CDR3aa: CASSPSGNLYGYTF; CDR3nt: TGTGCCAGCAGTCCGTCGGGGAACCTCTATGGCTACACCTTC
j_gene: TRBJ1-1; v_gene: TRBV7-7; abundance: -; d_gene: TRBD1; len: 17; CDR3aa: CASSLAGQGVVWTEAFF; CDR3nt: TGTGCCAGCAGCTTAGCGGGACAGGGGGTTGTATGGACTGAAGCTTTCTTT
j_gene: TRBJ1-4; v_gene: TRBV20-1; abundance: -; d_gene: -; len: 11; CDR3aa: CSVRVNEKLFF; CDR3nt: TGCAGTGTCAGGGTTAATGAAAAACTGTTTTTT
j_gene: TRBJ1-6; v_gene: TRBV9; abundance: -; d_gene: TRBD1; len: 15; CDR3aa: CASSVGQGNNSPLHF; CDR3nt: TGTGCCAGCAGCGTCGGACAGGGGAATAATTCACCCCTCCACTTT
j_gene: TRBJ2-2; v_gene: TRBV5-4; abundance: -; d_gene: TRBD1; len: 17; CDR3aa: CASSRPVPGQGLGELFF; CDR3nt: TGTGCCAGCAGCCGACCAGTCCCTGGACAGGGCCTGGGGGAGCTGTTTTTT
j_gene: TRBJ1-2; v_gene: TRBV16; abundance: -; d_gene: -; len: 13; CDR3aa: CASRLTGPHGYTF; CDR3nt: TGTGCCAGCAGACTAACCGGTCCCCATGGCTACACCTTC
j_gene: TRBJ2-2; v_gene: TRBV5-6; abundance: -; d_gene: -; len: 16; CDR3aa: CASSLLGVAATGELFF; CDR3nt: TGTGCCAGCAGCTTGCTTGGCGTTGCGGCAACCGGGGAGCTGTTTTTT
j_gene: TRBJ1-2; v_gene: TRBV6-1; abundance: -; d_gene: TRBD1; len: 13; CDR3aa: CASSEQGAGGYTF; CDR3nt: TGTGCCAGCAGTGAACAGGGGGCTGGTGGCTACACCTTC